This T cell receptor beta chain was recorded in a study of shared clonotypes between healthy human individuals. The CDR3 sequence is 15 residues long. With 0 bases removed from V and 2 bases from J, the gap between germline ends came to 10 bases. Germline CDR1 SGHAT, CDR2 FQNNGV. The repertoire was sequenced with immunoSEQ multiplex PCR; TCRdb's copy has only in-frame clones and lacks some. The sample has 2.5 million or so clones; around 90% are singletons. Sequenced sample: naive CD4+ T cells sorted from blood. Subset: CD45RA+ positively selected. The chain couples TRBV11-2 to TRBJ2-5; TRBD1 is a possible D gene (6 bases). The sequence derives from a man between 18 and 29 years old in good health. The CDR3 DNA follows: TGTGCCAGCAGCTTAGATGGACAGAGACAAGAGACCCAGTACTTC. It yields the protein CASSLDGQRQETQYF.